This TCR beta chain was retrieved from a study of blood T cell repertoires in COVID-19. This clone has only one observation. The V and J ends lost 3 bases and 5 bases respectively, with 17 bases between them. The CDR3 runs 15 residues. In germline, CDR1 is SGHRS, CDR2 YFSETQ. Sequencing used immunoSEQ multiplex PCR; TCRdb keeps in-frame clones, though not all of them. The repertoire consists of around 250,000 clones, with approximately 82% occurring once and the leading ten covering about 3%. The J gene is TRBJ1-1, the V gene TRBV5-1; D is unresolved. The sample comprised peripheral blood. The sequence came from a woman younger than 35 with acute or convalescent COVID-19. The CDR3 sequence is CASSYRPLGGTEAFF. The CDR3 nucleotides read TGCGCCAGCAGCTACCGACCACTCGGAGGGACTGAAGCTTTCTTT.